This T cell receptor (beta chain) was found in a study of OX40 agonist ivuxolimab in advanced cancers. Study as a whole: Head and neck, renal cell, melanoma or hepatocellular carcinoma were the cancers that dose-escalation patients had.

Libraries were prepared by immunoSEQ multiplex PCR; TCRdb keeps only in-frame clonotypes and omits some of them. The sample holds 60,000 to 85,000 clones, around 94% seen once. Note on this clone: Its target is unknown.

V was shortened by 1 base and J by 3 bases, with 13 bases between the two germline ends. Per germline, CDR1 SEHNR and CDR2 FQNEAQ (reference sequence). This CDR3 contains 15 residues. Study results and limitations: Expanded peripheral T cells had an undetermined antigen specificity.

The TCR originated in an adult with an advanced solid tumor such as melanoma, head and neck, liver or kidney cancer. This chain joins TRBV7-9 and TRBJ2-7; D might be TRBD1 or TRBD2, each matching 5 bases. Sequenced material: CD4+ or CD8+ T cells sorted from blood, taken in a trial of the OX40 agonist ivuxolimab. CDR3 loop: CASSLVEGSLYEQYF. The CDR3 DNA reads as TGTGCCAGCAGCTTAGTAGAGGGGTCCCTCTACGAGCAGTACTTC. Filled out from reference TRBV7-9 and TRBJ2-7, the complete variable domain reads DTGVSQNPRHKITKRGQNVTFRCDPISEHNRLYWYRQTLGQGPEFLTYFQNEAQLEKSRLLSDRFSAERPKGSFSTLEIQRTEQGDSAMYLCASSLVEGSLYEQYFGPGTRLTVT.